The 16 T cell receptor beta chains below come from one sample, sequenced in a study of cytomegalovirus exposure and HLA in healthy donors. It was with 60 Vbeta and 13 Jbeta primers that the PCR ran. The method was immunoSEQ multiplex PCR; TCRdb's version includes in-frame clones alone and lacks a portion of them. This table has approximately 140,000 clones, 75% to 90% appearing once. The sequencing sample was made of PBMCs. The source of these receptors is a woman in her thirties or forties in good health and CMV-seronegative.

On this clone: Its ends do not fully match the called genes, so a read error is possible. The rearrangement uses TRBV7-7 and TRBJ2-5, with D tentatively TRBD1 (6 bases). From germline, CDR1 is SSHAT and CDR2 FNYEAQ (reference sequence). The CDR3 loop spans 14 amino acids. Here the CDR3 reads CASSFRQGKETQYF. The CDR3 DNA reads as TGTGCTAGCAGCTTTAGGCAGGGGAAAGAGACCCAGTACTTC.

The chain employs TRBV7-2 and TRBJ2-3; D not resolved. The V gene's germline CDR1 is SGHTA and CDR2 FQGNSA. Trimming removed 5 bases at V and 0 bases at J, with 6 bases between. The length of the CDR3 is 13 residues. This chain's CDR3 is CASSAVSTDTQYF. For the CDR3, the DNA is TGTGCCAGCAGCGCGGTTAGCACAGATACGCAGTATTTT.

The chain uses TRBV5-1 and TRBJ2-7; 7 nucleotides line up with TRBD2. Unmatched junction bases numbered 4, after V lost 4 bases and J lost 3 bases. The CDR3 sequence is 13 residues long. Germline V gene lookup returns CDR1 SGHRS and CDR2 YFSETQ. The CDR3 protein is CASSLGLGYEQYF. The CDR3 DNA is TGCGCCAGCAGCCTCGGACTAGGCTACGAGCAGTACTTC.

The chain combines TRBV4-3 with TRBJ2-3; a possible D gene is TRBD2 (6 bases). CDR3 length: 15 residues. Trimming left V 1 base short and J 4 bases short, with 12 bases between. Looked up from germline, CDR1 is LGHNA and CDR2 is YSLEER. Here the CDR3 DNA reads TGCGCCAGCAGCCAAGGTTGGGGGGTTTCAGATACGCAGTATTTT. Protein product: CASSQGWGVSDTQYF.

The CDR3 DNA reads TGTGCCAGCAGCGTGACAGGGGGTGGCTACACCTTC. It is translated as CASSVTGGGYTF. This chain joins TRBV11-1 and TRBJ1-2, with 9 nucleotides matching TRBD1. The CDR3 sequence is 12 residues long. With V trimmed by 5 bases and J by 7 bases, 2 bases remained unmatched. The germline V gene encodes CDR1 SGHAT and CDR2 FQDESV (reference sequence).

As to this clone: The same CDR3 arises from other DNA sequences in this sample as well. The rearrangement links TRBV5-5 to TRBJ2-3, with 10 bases lining up with TRBD2. The ends lost 2 bases at V and 3 bases at J; junction bases unmatched: 3. Germline-derived CDR1 and CDR2 are SGHKS and YYEKEE (reference sequence). The CDR3 spans 15 residues. CDR3 protein: CASSLQRGGTDTQYF. DNA for the CDR3: TGTGCCAGCAGCTTACAGCGGGGGGGTACAGATACGCAGTATTTT.

The chain links TRBV10-3 to TRBJ2-7; D gene uncertain. Trimming cost V 11 bases and J 2 bases, with 13 bases left between them. Germline V gene lookup returns CDR1 ENHRY and CDR2 SYGVKD. CDR3 size: 12 residues. CDR3 bases: TGTGCCGGTGGCAGGATAGCCTACGAGCAGTACTTC. This gives the protein CAGGRIAYEQYF.

This clone appeared a few times. The CDR3 loop is CASSSTENYEQYF. The CDR3 DNA is TGTGCCAGCAGCTCGACAGAGAACTACGAGCAGTACTTC. This sequence joins TRBV7-9 and TRBJ2-7; maybe TRBD1 (5 bases). Deletions cut 4 bases from V and 3 bases from J, with 10 bases between. Germline assignment: CDR1 SEHNR and CDR2 FQNEAQ (reference sequence). The CDR3 has 13 amino acids.

The rearrangement joins TRBV5-1 to TRBJ1-1; 7 bases agree with TRBD1. CDR1 is SGHRS, CDR2 YFSETQ, per germline. The CDR3 contains 15 residues. J was trimmed by 3 bases and V by 3 bases; bases with no gene match: 8. The CDR3 nucleotides read TGCGCCAGCAGCTCCCAGGGGGGTTTGGACACTGAAGCTTTCTTT. It yields the protein CASSSQGGLDTEAFF. Full variable domain (remainder filled in from reference TRBV5-1 and TRBJ1-1): KAGVTQTPRYLIKTRGQQVTLSCSPISGHRSVSWYQQTPGQGLQFLFEYFSETQRNKGNFPGRFSGRQFSNSRSEMNVSTLELGDSALYLCASSSQGGLDTEAFFGQGTRLTVV.

This clone was seen a single time. V gene TRBV19 combines with J gene TRBJ1-6, with TRBD1 matching 7 bases. The V gene's germline CDR1 is LNHDA and CDR2 SQIVND (reference sequence). The CDR3 runs to 16 residues. Germline trimming cut 5 bases from V and 8 bases from J; bases unmatched to any gene: 12. CDR3 coding DNA: TGTGCCAGTAGTGCAATAGACCGGGACAGAGATTCACCCCTCCACTTT. Translating it yields CASSAIDRDRDSPLHF.

The chain carries TRBV29-1 and TRBJ2-7, with D perhaps TRBD2 (5 bases). Trimming removed 5 bases at V and 6 bases at J, with 8 bases between. The CDR3 spans 10 residues. Looked up from germline, CDR1 is SQVTM and CDR2 is ANQGSEA. CDR3 in DNA: TGCAGCGTTTGGGAGAGCGAGCAGTACTTC. Translating it yields CSVWESEQYF.

This chain links TRBV6-5 with TRBJ1-2; 9 bases match TRBD1. The V gene's germline CDR1 is MNHEY and CDR2 SVGAGI. V shed 2 bases, J shed 8 bases, and the junction held 9 bases outside the gene matches. This CDR3 has 15 residues. The CDR3 DNA reads as TGTGCCAGCAGTTACGGAAAAACAGGGGGCTTAGGCTACACCTTC. Translation: CASSYGKTGGLGYTF.

V usage is TRBV2 and J usage is TRBJ1-5; D unclear. V lost 7 bases and J lost 2, with 9 bases in between. The CDR3 is 13 residues long. Germline values: CDR1 SNHLY, CDR2 FYNNEI. This CDR3 reads CASKLQGNQPQHF. The CDR3 bases are TGTGCCAGCAAGTTACAAGGCAATCAGCCCCAGCATTTT.

This clone was recorded only once. This chain joins TRBV29-1 and TRBJ2-1; perhaps TRBD2 as D (5 bases). Trimming took 6 bases from V and 8 from J, leaving 11 bases between them. Per germline, CDR1 SQVTM and CDR2 ANQGSEA. This CDR3 is 11 amino acids long. CDR3 protein: CSVAEGDEQFF. The DNA of the CDR3 is TGCAGCGTCGCTGAGGGCGATGAGCAGTTCTTC.

The chain has TRBV4-2 and TRBJ2-2; no clear D. V gave up 0 bases and J gave up 4 bases, with 15 bases separating them. Germline CDR1 and CDR2: LGHNA and YNFKEQ. This CDR3 spans 17 amino acids. This chain's CDR3 is CASSQDVPTSGTGELFF. The CDR3 nucleotides are TGTGCCAGCAGCCAAGATGTGCCTACCTCGGGCACCGGGGAGCTGTTTTTT.

The rearrangement links TRBV2 to TRBJ1-1; 10 positions match TRBD1. V lost 4 bases and J lost 5; bases outside the gene matches: 19. This CDR3 is built from 19 residues. Per germline, CDR1 SNHLY and CDR2 FYNNEI. CDR3 nucleotides: TGTGCCAGCAGTGCCGACAGGGGGCGAGAAATTCTGAGTGGGACTGAAGCTTTCTTT. Its protein is CASSADRGREILSGTEAFF.